This TCR beta chain was observed in a study of cytomegalovirus exposure and HLA in healthy donors. Whole-study context: A later analysis reported the 90 to 150 validation repertoires used the same platform as the roughly 700 first-cohort repertoires. Whole-study findings and limits: Usually a TCR sequence was rare, but some public TCRs were found in many donors.

Trimming took off 9 bases at V and 1 base at J, with 4 bases between the two ends. Germline CDR1 and CDR2: SSHAT and FNYEAQ (reference sequence). The CDR3 totals 11 residues. Turning to this clone: Its antigen is still unknown.

Using immunoSEQ multiplex PCR, the repertoire was profiled, and TCRdb retains in-frame clones only, with some absent. The repertoire holds about 120,000 clones, about 85% seen once, with under 2.5% in the top ten. The specimen was PBMCs. The TCR originated in a woman aged 25-40 years in good health and CMV-seronegative. The chain links TRBV7-7 to TRBJ1-3; D is undetermined. The CDR3 sequence is CASSSGNTIYF. The CDR3 nucleotides are TGTGCCAGTAGTTCTGGAAACACCATATATTTT.